A selection of T cell receptor beta chains follows, all from one sample in a study of T cells after posttransplantation cyclophosphamide. This table comes from immunoSEQ multiplex PCR, and its TCRdb copy is limited to in-frame clones, with some not included. The sample lists more than 2,000 clones; about 76% were seen once. The input for sequencing was PBMCs, taken 34 to 35 days after a stem cell transplant with posttransplant cyclophosphamide. All receptors come from a male patient aged 50 or older who received an allogeneic stem cell transplant from a related donor and was CMV-positive. The graft donor may have contributed some T cells. CDR3s include the opening cysteine and the closing phenylalanine or tryptophan. The D gene is left open where the match is weak. Expanded clones are given a class, and other clones once, few, many or no size at all.

D,size,J,V,DNA,CDR3
.,few,TRBJ1-5,TRBV6-1,TGTGCCAGCAGTGACCTTGTCGGAGGAGGTGCTTATAGCAATCAGCCCCAGCATTTT,CASSDLVGGGAYSNQPQHF
.,.,TRBJ1-2,TRBV9,TGTGCCAGCAGCGCCAGATTTCTGGGAGAGGGCTACACCTTC,CASSARFLGEGYTF
.,.,TRBJ2-2,TRBV7-9,TGTGCCAGCAGCCCAGGGGTAGGGGACACCGGGGAGCTGTTTTTT,CASSPGVGDTGELFF
TRBD2,.,TRBJ2-1,TRBV6-5,TGTGCCAGCAGTACCGGACTAGCGGAGCCCAATGAGCAGTTCTTC,CASSTGLAEPNEQFF
.,.,TRBJ2-3,TRBV6-1,TGTGCCAGCAGTGAAGGTCAGGGGTCTAGCACAGATACGCAGTATTTT,CASSEGQGSSTDTQYF
TRBD1,once,TRBJ1-2,TRBV7-9,TGTGCCAGCAGCTCTACAAGGACAGGGCCGTGGGGCTACACCTTC,CASSSTRTGPWGYTF
TRBD1,.,TRBJ2-7,TRBV7-9,TGTGCCAGCAGCTCGCCGGGACAGGGTGCGTACGAGCAGTACTTC,CASSSPGQGAYEQYF
TRBD2,.,TRBJ2-2,TRBV27,TGTGCCAGCAGTTTCGTTAGCGGGGTTATGACCGGGGAGCTGTTTTTT,CASSFVSGVMTGELFF
TRBD1,few,TRBJ1-1,TRBV11-2,TGTGCCAGCAGGTGGGACAGAATCCTGAACACTGAAGCTTTCTTT,CASRWDRILNTEAFF
TRBD2,.,TRBJ2-5,TRBV9,TGTGCCAGCAGCGTAGAGGACGGGGAGGGAGAGACCCAGTACTTC,CASSVEDGEGETQYF
TRBD1,.,TRBJ2-5,TRBV2,TGTGCCAGCAATGGACAGGGGGCTTTTGAGACCCAGTACTTC,CASNGQGAFETQYF
TRBD2,.,TRBJ2-1,TRBV27,TGTGCCAGCAGTCTCGGGACTAGCTCCTACAATGAGCAGTTCTTC,CASSLGTSSYNEQFF
TRBD2,few,TRBJ2-1,TRBV7-8,TGTGCCAGCAGTTCTAGCGGGAGCACTTACAATGAGCAGTTCTTC,CASSSSGSTYNEQFF
.,once,TRBJ2-1,TRBV27,TGTGCCAGCAGCTTCACAGTCTTCAATGAGCAGTTCTTC,CASSFTVFNEQFF
TRBD2,few,TRBJ2-1,TRBV7-9,TGTGCCAGCAGCGGCCAAGCTAGCGGTTCCTACAATGAGCAGTTCTTC,CASSGQASGSYNEQFF
TRBD1,.,TRBJ2-2,TRBV7-6,TGTGCCAGCAGCTACGACAGGGACCCTACCTTCGGGGAGCTGTTTTTT,CASSYDRDPTFGELFF
.,.,TRBJ1-1,TRBV4-1,TGCGCCAGCAGCCAGGGCCACACGGTAGACACTGAAGCTTTCTTT,CASSQGHTVDTEAFF
.,.,TRBJ2-6,TRBV7-9,TGTGCCAGCACCGGGTTTCAGGGGACGGCTGGGGCCAACGTCCTGACTTTC,CASTGFQGTAGANVLTF
.,few,TRBJ2-7,TRBV13,TGTGCCAGCAGCATCTTTACCTACGAGCAGTACTTC,CASSIFTYEQYF
TRBD1,.,TRBJ1-1,TRBV30,TGTGCCTGGAGCCCCGGACAGGGGCCGAACGAAGCTTTCTTT,CAWSPGQGPNEAFF
TRBD1,.,TRBJ1-1,TRBV4-3,TGCGCCAGCAGCCAAGATCCACAGGGGGCATTCACTGAAGCTTTCTTT,CASSQDPQGAFTEAFF
TRBD1,.,TRBJ1-4,TRBV10-3,TGTGCCACGAGCACAGGGGCTAGGAATGAAAAACTGTTTTTT,CATSTGARNEKLFF
TRBD1,.,TRBJ2-3,TRBV5-6,TGTGCCAGCAGCTTAACCCGGGACAGGGTTACAGATACGCAGTATTTT,CASSLTRDRVTDTQYF
TRBD1,.,TRBJ1-1,TRBV29-1,TGCAGCGTGCAGGGGGCTAGGACTGAAGCTTTCTTT,CSVQGARTEAFF
TRBD1,.,TRBJ1-6,TRBV19,TGTGCCAGCCGGGACAGGGGGCCGAGTCACTATTCACCCCTCCACTTT,CASRDRGPSHYSPLHF
.,few,TRBJ2-3,TRBV11-2,TGTGCCAGCAGCCGGGACTTTACCTACACAGATACGCAGTATTTT,CASSRDFTYTDTQYF
TRBD1,once,TRBJ1-1,TRBV5-1,TGCGCCAGCTTCCGGGACAGGGGGATGAACACTGAAGCTTTCTTT,CASFRDRGMNTEAFF
.,.,TRBJ1-2,TRBV27,TGTGCCAGCTCACCGGGGTCCTCCTATGGCTACACCTTC,CASSPGSSYGYTF
TRBD1,.,TRBJ1-1,TRBV5-1,TGCGCCAGCAGCTTCGGGACAGGGGCTGGCGCTGAAGCTTTCTTT,CASSFGTGAGAEAFF
.,.,TRBJ2-5,TRBV15,TGTGCCACCAGGGAAAACAGCGGGCTCACCGGAGAGACCCAGTACTTC,CATRENSGLTGETQYF
TRBD2,.,TRBJ2-5,TRBV6-5,TGTGCCAGCAGTTACTCGCCGGGACTAGCTATGGAGACCCAGTACTTC,CASSYSPGLAMETQYF
.,.,TRBJ2-7,TRBV4-3,TGCGCCAGCAGCCAAGGTACCGGGTACCAACCCTACGAGCAGTACTTC,CASSQGTGYQPYEQYF
TRBD1,.,TRBJ2-1,TRBV2,TGTGCCAGCAATAATCCTAAGGGACAGTTCTACAATGAGCAGTTCTTC,CASNNPKGQFYNEQFF
TRBD1,.,TRBJ1-1,TRBV7-8,TGTGCCAGCAGCTCGACAGGGGGCGATCTCAACACTGAAGCTTTCTTT,CASSSTGGDLNTEAFF
TRBD1,.,TRBJ1-5,TRBV7-9,TGTGCCAGCAGCACCTCAGGGGGGACAGGGGGGAGCCAGCCCCAGCATTTT,CASSTSGGTGGSQPQHF
TRBD1,.,TRBJ2-7,TRBV27,TGTGCCAGCAGTTTCAGGACCCGGGGCGAGGGGGCTGGGGAGCAGTACTTC,CASSFRTRGEGAGEQYF
TRBD1,.,TRBJ2-7,TRBV19,TGTGCCAGTAGTATAGATTTGGAGACAGGGGGCTACGAGCAGTACTTC,CASSIDLETGGYEQYF
TRBD2,.,TRBJ2-3,TRBV5-1,TGCGCCAGCAGCTTGGCGACTAGCGGGAGTAAAGATACGCAGTATTTT,CASSLATSGSKDTQYF
TRBD2,.,TRBJ2-7,TRBV6-5,TGTGCCAGCAGTTACTCGTTCCGGGCTAGCGGGCGGCAGTACTTC,CASSYSFRASGRQYF
.,few,TRBJ2-1,TRBV27,TGTGCCAGCAGATATACTAGTGGTGAGCAGTTCTTC,CASRYTSGEQFF
TRBD1,.,TRBJ1-2,TRBV7-9,TGTGCCAGCAGCTCTTCCGGGACAGGGGACGAAAATGGCTACACCTTC,CASSSSGTGDENGYTF
TRBD1,large,TRBJ2-1,TRBV7-9,TGTGCCAGCAGCGGGACCTGGACAGGGGATAATGAGCAGTTCTTC,CASSGTWTGDNEQFF
TRBD2,.,TRBJ2-7,TRBV11-2,TGTGCCAGCAGCCCACTCCACCGGGGGGGGTACGAGCAGTACTTC,CASSPLHRGGYEQYF
.,.,TRBJ2-1,TRBV2,TGTGCCAGCAGTGGCGTTTGGACAAATCCCTGGAATGAGCAGTTCTTC,CASSGVWTNPWNEQFF
.,.,TRBJ2-7,TRBV7-2,TGTGCCAGCAGCTTCGGGGGTTTCTCCTACGAGCAGTACTTC,CASSFGGFSYEQYF
.,.,TRBJ2-6,TRBV6-5,TGTGCCAGCAGGAGGGATACCTCTGGGGCCAACGTCCTGACTTTC,CASRRDTSGANVLTF
TRBD1,few,TRBJ2-1,TRBV7-9,TGTGCCAGCAGCTCACCACCGACAGGGGGACACTACAATGAGCAGTTCTTC,CASSSPPTGGHYNEQFF
.,once,TRBJ2-5,TRBV20-1,TGCAGTGTCCCAGTAAAAGAGACCCAGTACTTC,CSVPVKETQYF
.,.,TRBJ2-3,TRBV7-6,TGTGCCAGCAGCCCGCAATCAGGGGCAGGATCAGATACGCAGTATTTT,CASSPQSGAGSDTQYF
TRBD2,.,TRBJ2-7,TRBV27,TGTGCCAGCAGTCGACTAGCGGGCATAAGCTCCTACGAGCAGTACTTC,CASSRLAGISSYEQYF
.,.,TRBJ2-1,TRBV10-3,TGTGCCATCAGTGACGGGGTATCATCCTACAATGAGCAGTTCTTC,CAISDGVSSYNEQFF